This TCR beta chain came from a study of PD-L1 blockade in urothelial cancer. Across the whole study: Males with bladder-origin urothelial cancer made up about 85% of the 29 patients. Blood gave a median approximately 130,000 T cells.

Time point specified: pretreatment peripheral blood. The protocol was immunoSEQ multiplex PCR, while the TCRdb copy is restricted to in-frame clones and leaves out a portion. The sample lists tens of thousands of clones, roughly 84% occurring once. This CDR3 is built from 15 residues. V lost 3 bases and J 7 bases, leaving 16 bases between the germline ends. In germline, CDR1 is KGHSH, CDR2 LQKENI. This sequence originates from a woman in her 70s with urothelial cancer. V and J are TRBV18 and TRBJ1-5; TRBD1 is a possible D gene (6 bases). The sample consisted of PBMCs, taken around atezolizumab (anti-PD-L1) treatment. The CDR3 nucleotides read TGTGCCAGCTCACCTGGGGGCCAGGGGAACCAGCCCCAGCATTTT. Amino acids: CASSPGGQGNQPQHF.